The present T cell receptor (beta chain) was sequenced within a study of blood T cell repertoires in COVID-19. About the research overall: Acute and convalescent COVID-19 specimens originated in the United States, Italy and Spain. Sources were T cells, B-cell-depleted T cells, or PBMCs; the material itself was cDNA or gDNA.

In the authors' methods: It was from reference gene primer amplification that nucleated cell counts were estimated. Method: immunoSEQ multiplex PCR; TCRdb's copy keeps in-frame clones and lacks some. The V and J calls and clone size are taken from that table; D and trimming were inferred from the DNA. The sample includes 300,000 to 400,000 clones, 85% to 90% of them seen just once. Germline V CDR1 and CDR2: ENHRY, SYGVKD. The CDR3 runs 15 residues. The germline V and J ends were trimmed by 6 bases and 0 bases, with 14 bases remaining between them. This clone was counted a few times. The Seattle patients joined while their infection was active and were tracked longitudinally afterward.

The chain couples TRBV10-3 to TRBJ1-2, with a possible D match to TRBD1 (5 bases). The TCR sequence derives from a woman aged 45-65 years with COVID-19, enrolled during active disease. The sequenced material came from peripheral blood. CDR3 residues: CAIRGQEIANYGYTF. CDR3 bases: TGTGCCATCAGAGGACAAGAGATAGCTAACTATGGCTACACCTTC.